This section outlines one T cell receptor (beta chain) sequence together with its context. CDR3 length: 15 residues. Germline CDR1 reads MNHEY; CDR2 reads SVGEGT. Trimming stripped 6 bases from V and 4 bases from J, with 18 bases between. This sample was included in a study of blood T cell repertoires in COVID-19. Methods used by the authors: Reference gene primer amplification yielded estimated nucleated cell counts. Only in-frame clones appear in the TCRdb table, and some are missing; sequencing was by immunoSEQ multiplex PCR. The V and J calls and clone size are taken from that table; D and trimming were inferred from the DNA. This sample has roughly 49,000 clones, with over 75% found just once.

The clonotype originates from a man in his fifties or sixties with active COVID-19. Material: peripheral blood. V usage is TRBV6-2 or TRBV6-3 and J usage is TRBJ1-2; D possibly corresponds to TRBD1 (5 bases). The CDR3: CASSPGSRGLYGYTF. CDR3 sequence (DNA): TGTGCCAGCAGCCCAGGGTCACGGGGTCTCTATGGCTACACCTTC.